The T cell receptor (beta chain) under discussion was sequenced for a study of blood T cells in healthy people across ages. Study-wide points: Naive T cell percentage showed a strong correlation with TCR beta diversity.

This clonotype showed up just a few times. Its specificity is not known. The donors, aged roughly 6 to 100, were healthy Caucasians from Russia. The authors drew around 11 milliliters of peripheral blood from each donor. Then a second PCR, running about 6 to 11 cycles, was carried out with a sample-barcoded 5' primer and a J-beta primer mix. Every single cDNA molecule received a tag from a template-switch adaptor with 12 random nucleotides. TCRdb processed the 5' RACE reads anew with MiXCR; each CDR3 protein has one entry. This table has roughly 1.5 million distinct CDR3 sequences, approximately 43% appearing once. The V end lost 0 bases, the J end lost 5 bases, and 14 bases lay between the germline ends. The CDR3 runs to 15 residues. Germline V CDR1 and CDR2: SGHKS, YYEKEE (reference sequence).

This rearrangement joins TRBV5-5 to TRBJ1-2; D perhaps matches TRBD1 (6 bases). What was sequenced was blood. This receptor was obtained from a woman under 30 in good health. The CDR3 DNA reads as TGTGCCAGCAGCTTGGCCCCAGGGGAGTGGTATGGCTACACCTTC. Protein sequence: CASSLAPGEWYGYTF.